This T cell receptor (beta chain) was captured in a study of blood T cells in healthy people across ages. General observations from the study: Since the PBMCs were unsorted, naive and antigen-experienced cells could not be conclusively compared.

This clonotype was counted between two and nine times. No antigen is known for it. Germline V gives CDR1 SGHAT, CDR2 FQDESV (reference sequence). The CDR3 sequence is 19 residues long. J gave up 4 bases and V 5 bases, and 20 bases lay outside the gene matches. PCR was performed a second time for about 7 to 11 cycles using a sample-barcoded 5' primer and a J-beta primer mix. Individual samples furnished no less than 2.5 million CDR3-containing paired-end reads apiece. In TCRdb, the 5' RACE reads were re-called with MiXCR into one record per CDR3 protein. The data hold roughly 500,000 distinct CDR3 sequences, with about 25% observed a single time. These records were also assigned to another study, of T cells of mothers and their children. As that study records: Among related mother-child pairs, overlap was slightly higher than in unrelated pairs, though not significantly.

The sample taken for sequencing was blood. The sequence came from a boy between 10 and 17 years old in good health. The genes are TRBV11-1 and TRBJ2-4; 7 bases map to TRBD1. The CDR3 spells CASSQIYDTWGTEKNIQYF. Written as DNA, the CDR3 is TGTGCCAGCAGCCAAATATACGACACATGGGGGACAGAGAAAAACATTCAGTACTTC.